A selection of T cell receptor beta chains follows, all from one sample in a study of T cell repertoires in cytomegalovirus infection. These receptors' antigens are unknown. TCRdb processed the reads anew with MiXCR; each CDR3 protein has one entry. The sample includes 360,000 or so distinct CDR3 sequences, about 35% of them seen just once. Sequenced material: cultured PBMCs, taken from culture after CMV antigen stimulation. The receptors here all came from a human donor in good health (CMV status not recorded). Some clones in this sample may be carry-over from other donors' samples. CDR3s leave out the opening cysteine and the closing phenylalanine or tryptophan. Fields, in order: CDR3 length, clone size, V gene, CDR3 protein. Part of the rows lack a size; the others show once, few, many or a class for expanded clones.

CDR3 length: 11; clone size: -; V gene: TRBV11-3; CDR3 protein: ASSLDRLSGYT
CDR3 length: 12; clone size: few; V gene: TRBV19; CDR3 protein: ASSIHHSNQPQH
CDR3 length: 13; clone size: many; V gene: TRBV7-2; CDR3 protein: ASSSHGRVDNEQF
CDR3 length: 14; clone size: few; V gene: TRBV14; CDR3 protein: ASSQTPGQGMNEQF
CDR3 length: 11; clone size: many; V gene: TRBV20-1; CDR3 protein: SALLAGVYEQY
CDR3 length: 13; clone size: -; V gene: TRBV4-3; CDR3 protein: ASSPTGTGLAPLH
CDR3 length: 10; clone size: -; V gene: TRBV12-3/TRBV12-4; CDR3 protein: ASSLTTGGPS
CDR3 length: 12; clone size: -; V gene: TRBV6-6; CDR3 protein: ASSSQGWTGELF
CDR3 length: 16; clone size: few; V gene: TRBV25-1; CDR3 protein: ASSEYRLRARGGNTQY
CDR3 length: 12; clone size: -; V gene: TRBV6-2/TRBV6-3; CDR3 protein: ASSPRTGSGAQY
CDR3 length: 11; clone size: -; V gene: TRBV12-3/TRBV12-4; CDR3 protein: ASSRSVNNEQF
CDR3 length: 11; clone size: -; V gene: TRBV7-2; CDR3 protein: ASSSGLAWEQY
CDR3 length: 12; clone size: few; V gene: TRBV11-3; CDR3 protein: ASSPRTSPNEQF
CDR3 length: 13; clone size: -; V gene: TRBV2; CDR3 protein: ASTLAPTGIDTQY
CDR3 length: 14; clone size: many; V gene: TRBV7-2; CDR3 protein: ASSLLAGGPPDTQY
CDR3 length: 11; clone size: -; V gene: TRBV7-2; CDR3 protein: ASSFSRGSEQY
CDR3 length: 10; clone size: few; V gene: TRBV12-3/TRBV12-4; CDR3 protein: ASSSTAFTQY
CDR3 length: 12; clone size: few; V gene: TRBV4-1; CDR3 protein: ASSSRRPGDTQY
CDR3 length: 13; clone size: few; V gene: TRBV7-2; CDR3 protein: ASSPQGTGWETQY
CDR3 length: 13; clone size: -; V gene: TRBV4-3; CDR3 protein: ASSQDRGRSYEQY
CDR3 length: 12; clone size: -; V gene: TRBV20-1; CDR3 protein: SARDVTGWETQY
CDR3 length: 12; clone size: -; V gene: TRBV27; CDR3 protein: ASSDGQGGQPQH
CDR3 length: 12; clone size: -; V gene: TRBV7-9; CDR3 protein: ASSLEGQGETQY
CDR3 length: 16; clone size: few; V gene: TRBV7-6; CDR3 protein: AGIQDRVNAISDQPQH
CDR3 length: 16; clone size: -; V gene: TRBV11-2; CDR3 protein: ASSLGQRVMRSTDTQY
CDR3 length: 11; clone size: -; V gene: TRBV7-6; CDR3 protein: ASSWTGLETQY
CDR3 length: 15; clone size: -; V gene: TRBV7-6; CDR3 protein: ASSLGGLAGRTDTQY
CDR3 length: 14; clone size: -; V gene: TRBV28; CDR3 protein: ASSFVTLQRRYGYT